The rows below give T cell receptor beta chains drawn from one sample of a study of blood T cell repertoires in COVID-19. Generated by immunoSEQ multiplex PCR, the TCRdb table keeps only in-frame clones and is missing some. The top ten clones hold less than 20% of a sample with roughly 100,000 clones, roughly 78% of them seen once. The sample taken for sequencing was peripheral blood. These receptors were collected from an elderly woman with active or convalescent COVID-19. CDR3s include the opening cysteine and the closing phenylalanine or tryptophan. The D gene is left open where the match is weak. Clone sizes are given selectively: once, few, many, or a class where the clone is expanded.

abundance,j_gene,v_gene,d_gene,CDR3nt,CDR3aa
-,TRBJ2-7,TRBV18,-,TGTGCCAGCTCCAGGGGTACCGACGAGCAGTACTTC,CASSRGTDEQYF
-,TRBJ1-1,TRBV28,-,TGTGCCAGCAAAGTGGGGGGCACTGAAGCTTTCTTT,CASKVGGTEAFF
-,TRBJ1-1,TRBV15,-,TGTGCCACCAGCAGAGATGTGGGGACGGGGGTTTGGGCCACTGAAGCTTTCTTT,CATSRDVGTGVWATEAFF
-,TRBJ1-2,TRBV5-1,-,TGCGCCAGCAGCTTGGTGTCGGGGAACTATGGCTACACCTTC,CASSLVSGNYGYTF
-,TRBJ1-3,TRBV19,-,TGTGCCAGTAGTCAAAGGCCCCCGGGTGGAAACACCATATATTTT,CASSQRPPGGNTIYF
-,TRBJ2-3,TRBV5-1,-,TGCGCCAGCAGCTTGTGGCGCACAGATACGCAGTATTTT,CASSLWRTDTQYF
few,TRBJ2-5,TRBV5-1,-,TGCGCCAGCAGCTTGCAGGGGACATGGGAGACCCAGTACTTC,CASSLQGTWETQYF
-,TRBJ2-6,TRBV7-9,TRBD2,TGTGCCAGCAGCCGGGGGACTAGCTCTGGGGCCAACGTCCTGACTTTC,CASSRGTSSGANVLTF
-,TRBJ2-7,TRBV25-1,-,TGTGCCAGCAGGGAGACAGGTTCCTACGAGCAGTACTTC,CASRETGSYEQYF
-,TRBJ2-5,TRBV19,-,TGTGCCAGTAGTATTAGCGGGACCCAGTACTTC,CASSISGTQYF
once,TRBJ2-7,TRBV7-6,-,TGTGCCAGCAGCGCGCAAGGGGTGGGCGAGCAGTACTTC,CASSAQGVGEQYF
few,TRBJ1-2,TRBV7-2,TRBD1,TGTGCCAGCAGCTCCTCGACAGGGTTTCGGCGTGGCTACACCTTC,CASSSSTGFRRGYTF
-,TRBJ2-6,TRBV28,-,TGTGCCAGCTGCGGGCTCGGAGCTGGGGCCAACGTCCTGACTTTC,CASCGLGAGANVLTF
-,TRBJ1-4,TRBV2,-,TGTGCCAGCAGTCGGGACTCTGATGAAAAACTGTTTTTT,CASSRDSDEKLFF
-,TRBJ1-3,TRBV4-2,TRBD1,TGTGCCAGCAGCCAAGTCCAAGGGGGCGTCCGCTCTGGAAACACCATATATTTT,CASSQVQGGVRSGNTIYF
-,TRBJ1-1,TRBV12-5,TRBD1,TGTGCTAGTGGTTTGATCGACCGGGACAGGGACACTGAAGCTTTCTTT,CASGLIDRDRDTEAFF
-,TRBJ1-6,TRBV11-2,-,TGTGCCAGCAGCTGGGGGGATTCACCCCTCCACTTT,CASSWGDSPLHF
-,TRBJ2-1,TRBV5-3,TRBD2,TGTGCCAGAAGCTTTAGCGGGAGGGGGGATGAGCAGTTCTTC,CARSFSGRGDEQFF
-,TRBJ2-5,TRBV5-1,-,TGCGCCAGCAGCCTAGCTGCTCCCCAAGAGACCCAGTACTTC,CASSLAAPQETQYF
-,TRBJ2-5,TRBV6-5,TRBD2,TGTGCCAGCAGACGGACTAGCGGTCTAGAGACCCAGTACTTC,CASRRTSGLETQYF
-,TRBJ1-2,TRBV18,-,TGTGCCAGCTCACCAAATGGAGGGGCTAACTATGGCTACACCTTC,CASSPNGGANYGYTF
-,TRBJ1-2,TRBV3-1/TRBV3-2,-,TGTGCCAGCAGCCAATCACTCTATGGCTACACCTTC,CASSQSLYGYTF
-,TRBJ1-3,TRBV19,-,TGTGCCAGTACCTCATCAGCGGGCGGAAACACCATATATTTT,CASTSSAGGNTIYF
-,TRBJ2-1,TRBV7-8,TRBD2,TGTGCCAGCAGCTTAGGAGGGGTGGGACTAGCGGGCCTTTCCTCCTACAATGAGCAGTTCTTC,CASSLGGVGLAGLSSYNEQFF
-,TRBJ2-3,TRBV7-6,-,TGTGCCAGCAGCTCCCTCCCGGGGAATACGCAGTATTTT,CASSSLPGNTQYF
-,TRBJ2-5,TRBV2,-,TGTGCCAGCAGTACTGAGACCCAGTACTTC,CASSTETQYF
-,TRBJ2-2,TRBV24-1,TRBD1,TGTGCCACCAGCTCCCTAGGACAGGGGAACACCGGGGAGCTGTTTTTT,CATSSLGQGNTGELFF
-,TRBJ1-3,TRBV28,-,TGTGCCAGCAGTTTGCCGCAGGTGGGAAACACCATATATTTT,CASSLPQVGNTIYF
-,TRBJ1-4,TRBV30,TRBD1,TGTGCCTGGAGTGTGGGGACAGGTCAGGAAAAACTGTTTTTT,CAWSVGTGQEKLFF
-,TRBJ2-1,TRBV18,-,TGTGCCAGCTCCCTCCTTCGCTACAATGAGCAGTTCTTC,CASSLLRYNEQFF
-,TRBJ2-1,TRBV10-2,TRBD2,TGCGCCAGCAGTGAGACTAGCGGGAGGCTGCATGAGCAGTTCTTC,CASSETSGRLHEQFF
once,TRBJ2-6,TRBV2,-,TGTGCCAGCGAGGGTTTTGTTGGGGCCAACGTCCTGACTTTC,CASEGFVGANVLTF
-,TRBJ1-3,TRBV11-2,-,TGTGCCAGCAGCTTATACGGTTCCGCCGGAAACACCATATATTTT,CASSLYGSAGNTIYF
-,TRBJ2-7,TRBV4-1,TRBD1,TGCGCCAGCAGTCAAGTGGGGACAGGGTCGAGAGAGCAGTACTTC,CASSQVGTGSREQYF
-,TRBJ2-7,TRBV12-1,-,TGTGCCAGCAGCTTTAATCGGCTAGCGGGAGCCCACGAGCAGTACTTC,CASSFNRLAGAHEQYF
-,TRBJ1-5,TRBV28,-,TGTGCCAGCAGTTTTCCGGACAGCGATCAGCCCCAGCATTTT,CASSFPDSDQPQHF
-,TRBJ2-1,TRBV6-5,TRBD1,TGTGCCAGCAGCCTAGGGACAGGGCCGTACAATGAGCAGTTCTTC,CASSLGTGPYNEQFF
few,TRBJ1-5,TRBV19,TRBD1,TGTGCCAGTAGTATAGCCCGGATCGGACAGGGCCGACAGCCCCAGCATTTT,CASSIARIGQGRQPQHF
-,TRBJ2-5,TRBV6-1,-,TGTGCCAGCAGTGATTGGTGGAAGGAGGAGACCCAGTACTTC,CASSDWWKEETQYF
-,TRBJ2-7,TRBV30,TRBD1,TGTGCCTGGAGGAGGGGGCACGAGCAGTACTTC,CAWRRGHEQYF
-,TRBJ1-2,TRBV5-4,TRBD1,TGTGCCAGCAGCTTGGACAGGGGAGGCGGCTACACCTTC,CASSLDRGGGYTF
-,TRBJ1-2,TRBV28,TRBD1,TGTGCCAGCAGTTTAGACAGGGTGCTTGGCTACACCTTC,CASSLDRVLGYTF
-,TRBJ2-7,TRBV18,TRBD2,TGTGCCAGCTCACCAAGTTCTAATTGGGCGGGGGAATACGAGCAGTACTTC,CASSPSSNWAGEYEQYF
-,TRBJ1-3,TRBV4-2,TRBD1,TGTGCCAGCAGCCGAACCTCCGGGACAGGGGGCGGTGGAAACACCATATATTTT,CASSRTSGTGGGGNTIYF
many,TRBJ2-2,TRBV5-1,TRBD2,TGCGCCAGCAGCTTACGAGGACTAGCGGGAGGAAACACCGGGGAGCTGTTTTTT,CASSLRGLAGGNTGELFF